This T cell receptor beta chain was recovered during a study of T-cell memory formation after mild COVID-19. Points from the study as a whole: Detection of some responders pre-infection suggested pre-existing cross-reactive memory T cells participated.

This CDR3 is built from 17 residues. The germline V gene encodes CDR1 MGHRA and CDR2 YSYEKL. The ends lost 1 base at V and 0 bases at J; junction bases unmatched: 6. This clonotype was seen more than once but under ten times. What it binds is unknown. 5'RACE with constant-segment primers built TCRalpha and TCRbeta cDNA libraries with UMIs. TCRdb re-analysed the 5' RACE reads in MiXCR, keeping a single row per CDR3 protein. The table has 120,000 to 150,000 distinct CDR3 sequences, 6% to 7% seen once. The chain combines TRBV4-1 with TRBJ1-1; 9 bases are shared with TRBD1. Sequenced input: PBMCs or a T cell subset sorted from them (not recorded which). The clonotype comes from an adult woman who had mild COVID-19 (a few samples of this study predate the infection). Cell type and time point are not known. The CDR3 sequence: CASSQANRGPVNTEAFF. The CDR3 nucleotides read TGCGCCAGCAGCCAAGCCAACAGGGGGCCGGTGAACACTGAAGCTTTCTTT.